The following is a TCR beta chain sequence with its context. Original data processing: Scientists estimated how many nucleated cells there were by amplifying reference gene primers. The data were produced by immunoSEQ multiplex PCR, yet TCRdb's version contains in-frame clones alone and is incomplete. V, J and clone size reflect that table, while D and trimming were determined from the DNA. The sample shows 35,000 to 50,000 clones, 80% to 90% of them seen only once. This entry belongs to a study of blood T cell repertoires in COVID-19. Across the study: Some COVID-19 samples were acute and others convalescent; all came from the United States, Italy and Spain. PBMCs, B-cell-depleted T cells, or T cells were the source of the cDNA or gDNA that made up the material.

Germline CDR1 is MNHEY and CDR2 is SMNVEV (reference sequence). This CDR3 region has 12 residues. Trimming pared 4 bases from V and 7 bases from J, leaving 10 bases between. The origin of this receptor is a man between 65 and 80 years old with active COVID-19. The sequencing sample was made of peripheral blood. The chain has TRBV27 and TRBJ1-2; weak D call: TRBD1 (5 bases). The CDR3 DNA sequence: TGTGCCAGCAGTTCGCAGGGTTTTGGCTACACCTTC. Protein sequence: CASSSQGFGYTF.